These T cell receptor beta chains were read from a single sample in a study of Graves' ophthalmopathy and Graves' hyperthyroidism. TCRdb passed the multiplex PCR reads through MiXCR, listing each CDR3 protein once. The table lists around 1.1 million distinct CDR3 sequences, about two fifths of them singletons. The sample taken for sequencing was peripheral blood or thyroid tissue (not recorded which). The receptor source for this set is an adult man with Graves' hyperthyroidism. CDR3s include the opening cysteine and the closing phenylalanine or tryptophan. A D gene is named only where the DNA matches it firmly. Some rows mark clone size as missing; the rest say once, few, many or name a class of expanded clone.

J: TRBJ1-1; length: 12; D: -; V: TRBV20-1; size: many; CDR3: CSAVGGITEAFF; DNA: TGCAGTGCTGTAGGGGGAATCACTGAAGCTTTCTTT
J: TRBJ2-5; length: 16; D: -; V: TRBV12-3/TRBV12-4; size: few; CDR3: CASSLAKVAVQETQYF; DNA: TGTGCCAGCAGTTTAGCGAAAGTGGCAGTACAAGAGACCCAGTACTTC
J: TRBJ2-5; length: 10; D: -; V: TRBV29-1; size: few; CDR3: CSVEVGTQYF; DNA: TGCAGCGTTGAAGTTGGGACCCAGTACTTC
J: TRBJ2-7; length: 14; D: TRBD1; V: TRBV6-2/TRBV6-3; size: -; CDR3: CASSPRDSFYEQYF; DNA: TGTGCCAGCAGTCCCCGGGACAGTTTCTACGAGCAGTACTTC
J: TRBJ1-5; length: 14; D: -; V: TRBV2; size: -; CDR3: CASTPRSRNQPQHF; DNA: TGTGCCAGCACCCCGCGGAGCCGCAATCAGCCCCAGCATTTT
J: TRBJ1-5; length: 16; D: -; V: TRBV4-2; size: -; CDR3: CASSAGPRDGNQPQHF; DNA: TGTGCCAGCAGCGCGGGCCCGAGGGACGGCAATCAGCCCCAGCATTTT
J: TRBJ2-2; length: 14; D: -; V: TRBV11-2; size: -; CDR3: CASSLSRVAGELFF; DNA: TGTGCCAGCAGCTTAAGCCGGGTCGCCGGGGAGCTGTTTTTT
J: TRBJ2-6; length: 10; D: TRBD1; V: TRBV10-3; size: -; CDR3: CAISGQGRTF; DNA: TGTGCCATCAGTGGACAGGGAAGGACCTTC
J: TRBJ2-7; length: 13; D: TRBD1; V: TRBV25-1; size: -; CDR3: CANSDRGQYEQYF; DNA: TGTGCTAACAGCGACAGGGGGCAATACGAGCAGTACTTC
J: TRBJ2-7; length: 15; D: -; V: TRBV7-6; size: -; CDR3: CASSLKIGGIDEQYF; DNA: TGTGCCAGCAGCTTAAAGATTGGCGGGATCGACGAGCAGTACTTC
J: TRBJ2-5; length: 16; D: TRBD2; V: TRBV5-1; size: -; CDR3: CASSLGTRRPGETQYF; DNA: TGCGCCAGCAGCTTGGGGACTAGGAGGCCGGGCGAGACCCAGTACTTC
J: TRBJ2-5; length: 15; D: TRBD2; V: TRBV9; size: many; CDR3: CASGREGIEQETQYF; DNA: TGTGCCAGCGGGAGGGAGGGTATAGAGCAAGAGACCCAGTACTTC